Listed below are T cell receptor beta chains from one sample, sequenced in a study of cytomegalovirus exposure and HLA in healthy donors. The repertoire was sequenced with immunoSEQ multiplex PCR; TCRdb's copy has only in-frame clones and lacks some. Of some 200,000 clones listed, roughly 73% are singletons. The source material was PBMCs. These TCRs come from a woman aged 30 to 39 in good health and CMV-seronegative. Each CDR3 is given with its conserved first and last residue. Fields, in order: J gene, clone size, V gene, D gene, CDR3 DNA, CDR3 protein. The D gene is left open where the match is weak. Clone size appears in some rows only: once, few, many, or a class for an expanded clone.

>TRBJ1-4|-|TRBV18|TRBD1
TGTGCCAGCTCACCACCGGGACAGCAGAATGAAAAACTGTTTTTT
CASSPPGQQNEKLFF
>TRBJ2-2|-|TRBV6-5|-
TGTGCCAGCAGTTACGGGGGCCCCCACACCGGGGAGCTGTTTTTT
CASSYGGPHTGELFF
>TRBJ2-2|few|TRBV5-1|-
TGCGCCAGCAGCTTAACAGGCATCGGGGAGCTGTTTTTT
CASSLTGIGELFF
>TRBJ2-1|few|TRBV29-1|TRBD2
TGCAGCGTTGTGACTAGCGGCTCCTACAATGAGCAGTTCTTC
CSVVTSGSYNEQFF
>TRBJ1-5|-|TRBV6-1|TRBD1
TGTGCCAGCAGCCCCCGGGACAGGGCACAGCCCCAGCATTTT
CASSPRDRAQPQHF
>TRBJ1-5|-|TRBV7-3|-
TGTGCCAGCAGCTTATACGCGGGTCAGCCCCAGCATTTT
CASSLYAGQPQHF
>TRBJ2-7|-|TRBV6-1|-
TGTGCCAGCAGTGGGGCAGGCTCCCTCTACGAGCAGTACTTC
CASSGAGSLYEQYF
>TRBJ1-5|-|TRBV5-1|-
TGCGCCAGCAGTCGGGACGGCGGGGTTCAGCCCCAGCATTTT
CASSRDGGVQPQHF
>TRBJ2-1|-|TRBV13|TRBD2
TGTGCCAGCATCGCCCTAGCGGGGGTTATGAATGAGCAGTTCTTC
CASIALAGVMNEQFF
>TRBJ1-1|-|TRBV2|TRBD1
TGTGCCAGCAGTGTTACAGGGGGCGAAACTGAAGCTTTCTTT
CASSVTGGETEAFF
>TRBJ1-1|-|TRBV4-1|-
TGCGCCAGCAGCCAAGCTACAGGGAATACTGAAGCTTTCTTT
CASSQATGNTEAFF
>TRBJ2-7|-|TRBV11-3|-
TGTGCCAGCAGCTTCCTGACAAGTGCCGAGCAGTACTTC
CASSFLTSAEQYF
>TRBJ2-1|few|TRBV7-9|TRBD2
TGTGCCAGCAGCGCAAGGACTAGCGGGAGTAGGGTTAATGAGCAGTTCTTC
CASSARTSGSRVNEQFF
>TRBJ2-7|-|TRBV18|-
TGTGCCAGCTCACCACTAGGACAGATATCCTACGAGCAGTACTTC
CASSPLGQISYEQYF
>TRBJ2-1|-|TRBV7-2|TRBD2
TGTGCCAGCAGCTTAGCCACGCTAGCGGGAGAGCAGTTCTTC
CASSLATLAGEQFF
>TRBJ1-1|-|TRBV6-7|-
TGTGCCAGCAGTTACTCAGGACACCGAGGGAACACTGAAGCTTTCTTT
CASSYSGHRGNTEAFF
>TRBJ2-1|few|TRBV7-6|TRBD1
TGTGCCAGCAGCTTAGGGACAGGGGACAATGAGCAGTTCTTC
CASSLGTGDNEQFF